This TCR beta chain was obtained from a study of radiotherapy plus CTLA-4 blockade in lung cancer. TCRdb's table, derived via immunoSEQ multiplex PCR, lists solely in-frame clones and lacks some. Of over 85,000 clones listed, about four fifths are singletons. Germline V gives CDR1 MGHRA, CDR2 YSYEKL. The CDR3 is 15 amino acids. J gave up 4 bases and V 3 bases, and 5 bases lay outside the gene matches. The chain is built from TRBV4-1 and TRBJ2-3; 9 bases are shared with TRBD1. Sample: peripheral blood, taken from a patient treated with radiotherapy plus ipilimumab. This clonotype originated in a human donor with non-small cell lung cancer that progressed on radiotherapy plus ipilimumab. The CDR3 sequence: CASSHGDRAPDTQYF. The CDR3, as DNA: TGCGCCAGCAGCCATGGGGACAGGGCCCCAGATACGCAGTATTTT.